Included here is one T cell receptor beta chain sequence, with context. Germline loops: CDR1 LGHDT, CDR2 YNNKEL (reference sequence). The CDR3 is 12 residues long. Trimming took 2 bases from V and 5 from J, leaving 7 bases between them. The assay was immunoSEQ multiplex PCR, and TCRdb's table has in-frame clones only and misses some. The top ten clones hold 0.8% to 0.9% of a sample with 450,000 or so clones, roughly 89% of them seen once. These data belong to a study of blood T cell repertoires in COVID-19. As for the study in general: The origin of the acute and convalescent COVID-19 samples was the United States, Italy and Spain. T cells, B-cell-depleted T cells, or PBMCs provided the cDNA or gDNA that served as material.

Seattle-derived patients entered the study during active infection and were followed longitudinally. The sequence derives from a man between 18 and 35 years old with COVID-19, enrolled during active disease. Source material: peripheral blood. The V and J genes are TRBV3-1 (or the pseudogene TRBV3-2) and TRBJ2-7; the D gene is possibly TRBD2 (5 bases). The CDR3 DNA reads as TGTGCCAGCAGCCAAACTAGAGACGAGCAGTACTTC. Translating it yields CASSQTRDEQYF.